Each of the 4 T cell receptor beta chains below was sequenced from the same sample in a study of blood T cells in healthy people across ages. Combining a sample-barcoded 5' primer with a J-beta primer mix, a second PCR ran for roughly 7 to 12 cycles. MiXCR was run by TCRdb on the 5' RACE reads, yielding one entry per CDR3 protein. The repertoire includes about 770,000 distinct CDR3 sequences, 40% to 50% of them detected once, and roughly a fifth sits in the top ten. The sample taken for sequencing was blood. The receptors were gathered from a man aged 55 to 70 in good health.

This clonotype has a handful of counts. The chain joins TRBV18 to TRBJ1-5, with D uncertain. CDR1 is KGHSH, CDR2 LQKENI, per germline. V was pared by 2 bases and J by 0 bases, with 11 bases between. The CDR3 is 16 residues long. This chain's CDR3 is CASSPNIGHSNQPQHF. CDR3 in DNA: TGTGCCAGCTCACCAAATATCGGGCATAGCAATCAGCCCCAGCATTTT. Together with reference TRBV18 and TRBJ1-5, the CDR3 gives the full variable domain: NAGVMQNPRHLVRRRGQEARLRCSPMKGHSHVYWYRQLPEEGLKFMVYLQKENIIDESGMPKERFSAEFPKEGPSILRIQQVVRGDSAAYFCASSPNIGHSNQPQHFGDGTRLSIL.

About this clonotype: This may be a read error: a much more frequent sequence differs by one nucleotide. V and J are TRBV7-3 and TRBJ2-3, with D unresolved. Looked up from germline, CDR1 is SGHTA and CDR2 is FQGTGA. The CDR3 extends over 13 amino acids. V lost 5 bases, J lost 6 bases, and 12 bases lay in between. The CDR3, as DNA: TGTGCCAGCAGCGCCGACTGGGCGGATACGCAGTATTTT. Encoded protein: CASSADWADTQYF.

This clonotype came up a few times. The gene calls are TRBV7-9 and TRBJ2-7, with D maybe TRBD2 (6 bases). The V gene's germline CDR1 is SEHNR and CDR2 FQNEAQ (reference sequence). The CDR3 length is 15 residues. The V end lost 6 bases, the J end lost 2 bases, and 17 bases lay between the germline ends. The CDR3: CASSSPGTETYEQYF. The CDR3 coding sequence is TGTGCCAGCAGTTCCCCCGGGACTGAGACCTACGAGCAGTACTTC.

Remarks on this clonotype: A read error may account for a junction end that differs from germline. The CDR3 region has the DNA TGTGCCAGCGGCTTAGCCCGACAGGGACCCTACGAGCAGTACTTC. Encoded protein: CASGLARQGPYEQYF. V usage is TRBV7-2 and J usage is TRBJ2-7, with 7 bases that match TRBD1. CDR3 length: 15 amino acids. Germline V CDR1 and CDR2: SGHTA, FQGNSA.